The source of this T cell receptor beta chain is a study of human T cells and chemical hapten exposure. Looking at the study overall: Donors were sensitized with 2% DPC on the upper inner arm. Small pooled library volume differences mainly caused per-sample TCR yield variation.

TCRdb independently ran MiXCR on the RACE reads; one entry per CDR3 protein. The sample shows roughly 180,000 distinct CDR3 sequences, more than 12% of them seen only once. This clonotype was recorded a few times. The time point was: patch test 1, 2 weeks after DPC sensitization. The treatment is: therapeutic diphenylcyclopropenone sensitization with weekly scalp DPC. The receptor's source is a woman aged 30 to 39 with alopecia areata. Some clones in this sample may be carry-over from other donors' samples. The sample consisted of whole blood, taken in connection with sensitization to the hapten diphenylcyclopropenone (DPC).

CDR3 in amino acids: CASSFTGWNTEAFF. CDR3 bases: TGTGCCAGCAGCTTTACAGGGTGGAACACTGAAGCTTTCTTT. The chain uses TRBV7-2 and TRBJ1-1, with D possibly TRBD1 on 6 matching bases. V was trimmed by 3 bases and J by 1 base, leaving 9 bases between them. CDR1 and CDR2 from the germline V gene are SGHTA and FQGNSA. The CDR3 length is 14 residues. The full variable domain, completed using reference TRBV7-2 and TRBJ1-1, is GAGVSQSPSNKVTEKGKDVELRCDPISGHTALYWYRQSLGQGLEFLIYFQGNSAPDKSGLPSDRFSAERTGGSVSTLTIQRTQQEDSAVYLCASSFTGWNTEAFFGQGTRLTVV.